The rows below give T cell receptor beta chains drawn from one sample of a study of beta chain features in type 1 diabetes. The data were produced by immunoSEQ multiplex PCR, yet TCRdb's version contains in-frame clones alone and is incomplete. In the table there are about 220,000 clones, about a tenth of which are singletons. The sequenced material came from central memory CD4+ T cells from blood. The receptors derive from a man aged 18 to 30 in good health. The CDR3 runs from the conserved cysteine through the conserved F or W. Fields, in order: D gene, J gene, clone size, V gene, CDR3 DNA, CDR3 protein. D genes are given only for firm matches. The size field is filled for only some rows; it gives once, few, many or a size class.

d_call: -
j_call: TRBJ1-5
clone_size: few
v_call: TRBV6-1
cdr3_nt: TGTGCCAGCAGTGTCTCCCGATATCAGCCCCAGCATTTT
cdr3_aa: CASSVSRYQPQHF

d_call: -
j_call: TRBJ2-3
clone_size: -
v_call: TRBV12-2
cdr3_nt: TGTGCAAGTCGCTTAGAGCGTCTAGCGGGAGAGGAGGGGCTAGGCACAGATACGCAGTATTTT
cdr3_aa: CASRLERLAGEEGLGTDTQYF

d_call: TRBD2
j_call: TRBJ2-1
clone_size: few
v_call: TRBV29-1
cdr3_nt: TGCAGCGTTGAAGACCCGGGAGGGATACGGTACAATGAGCAGTTCTTC
cdr3_aa: CSVEDPGGIRYNEQFF

d_call: TRBD2
j_call: TRBJ2-4
clone_size: -
v_call: TRBV13
cdr3_nt: TGTGCCAGCAGGCCTACACTAGCGACCAAAAACATTCAGTACTTC
cdr3_aa: CASRPTLATKNIQYF

d_call: -
j_call: TRBJ2-2
clone_size: many
v_call: TRBV9
cdr3_nt: TGTGCCAGCAGCGTAGACTGGAACACCGGGGAGCTGTTTTTT
cdr3_aa: CASSVDWNTGELFF

d_call: TRBD2
j_call: TRBJ2-3
clone_size: -
v_call: TRBV25-1
cdr3_nt: TGTGCCAGCACCTTTCAGCGGGGGAACACAGATACGCAGTATTTT
cdr3_aa: CASTFQRGNTDTQYF

d_call: -
j_call: TRBJ2-1
clone_size: -
v_call: TRBV7-3
cdr3_nt: TGTGCCAGCAGCTCGTTTGGCGGTGAGCAGTTCTTC
cdr3_aa: CASSSFGGEQFF

d_call: TRBD2
j_call: TRBJ2-1
clone_size: few
v_call: TRBV4-3
cdr3_nt: TGCGCCAGCAGCCTCCTAGCTAGCGGCAGTGAGCAGTTCTTC
cdr3_aa: CASSLLASGSEQFF

d_call: -
j_call: TRBJ1-1
clone_size: few
v_call: TRBV2
cdr3_nt: TGTGCCAGCAGTGTTTCACGTGGGGACACTGAAGCTTTCTTT
cdr3_aa: CASSVSRGDTEAFF

d_call: -
j_call: TRBJ2-1
clone_size: -
v_call: TRBV5-4
cdr3_nt: TGTGCCAGCAGCGGAAAGGACAGGGAGGGTAATGAGCAGTTCTTC
cdr3_aa: CASSGKDREGNEQFF

d_call: -
j_call: TRBJ2-1
clone_size: few
v_call: TRBV7-2
cdr3_nt: TGTGCCAGCAGCTTAGGGGCTCTCAATGAGCAGTTCTTC
cdr3_aa: CASSLGALNEQFF

d_call: -
j_call: TRBJ2-1
clone_size: many
v_call: TRBV2
cdr3_nt: TGTGCCAGCAGTTCCAACACCTTCTACGATGAGCAGTTCTTC
cdr3_aa: CASSSNTFYDEQFF

d_call: -
j_call: TRBJ2-1
clone_size: -
v_call: TRBV5-1
cdr3_nt: TGCGCCAGTAGTGGGGCAGGGTTCTCAAATGAGCAGTTCTTC
cdr3_aa: CASSGAGFSNEQFF

d_call: -
j_call: TRBJ2-3
clone_size: -
v_call: TRBV7-2
cdr3_nt: TGTGCCAGCAGCGGCGGAGGAGATACGCAGTATTTT
cdr3_aa: CASSGGGDTQYF

d_call: -
j_call: TRBJ1-3
clone_size: -
v_call: TRBV9
cdr3_nt: TGTGCCAGCAGCGTAGGCTCCAACACCATATATTTT
cdr3_aa: CASSVGSNTIYF

d_call: -
j_call: TRBJ2-4
clone_size: many
v_call: TRBV7-9
cdr3_nt: TGTGCCAGCAGCTTAGCGGGAGTGGGGAACATTCAGTACTTC
cdr3_aa: CASSLAGVGNIQYF

d_call: TRBD2
j_call: TRBJ2-2
clone_size: few
v_call: TRBV7-9
cdr3_nt: TGTGCCAGCAGATTAGCGGGTCCTCGAACCGGGGAGCTGTTTTTT
cdr3_aa: CASRLAGPRTGELFF

d_call: TRBD1
j_call: TRBJ2-7
clone_size: few
v_call: TRBV28
cdr3_nt: TGTGCCAGCAGTCCCACCCGGGACAGGAGGAATTACGAGCAGTACTTC
cdr3_aa: CASSPTRDRRNYEQYF

d_call: -
j_call: TRBJ1-1
clone_size: few
v_call: TRBV30
cdr3_nt: TGTGCCTGGAGCCCTGATAGGGGTGGTTACACTGAAGCTTTCTTT
cdr3_aa: CAWSPDRGGYTEAFF

d_call: -
j_call: TRBJ2-3
clone_size: few
v_call: TRBV11-2
cdr3_nt: TGTGCCAGCAGCTGGGACCGGAGCACAGATACGCAGTATTTT
cdr3_aa: CASSWDRSTDTQYF

d_call: -
j_call: TRBJ2-4
clone_size: -
v_call: TRBV28
cdr3_nt: TGTGCCAGCAGTGTCGGCGGCGGGGCCAAAAACATTCAGTACTTC
cdr3_aa: CASSVGGGAKNIQYF

d_call: -
j_call: TRBJ1-4
clone_size: -
v_call: TRBV15
cdr3_nt: TGTGCCACCAGCAGAGGTGAAAAACTGTTTTTT
cdr3_aa: CATSRGEKLFF

d_call: TRBD1
j_call: TRBJ1-5
clone_size: few
v_call: TRBV15
cdr3_nt: TGTGCCACCAGCGGGACCAGGGGGATAAGAGTAGACAATCAGCCCCAGCATTTT
cdr3_aa: CATSGTRGIRVDNQPQHF

d_call: TRBD1
j_call: TRBJ1-4
clone_size: few
v_call: TRBV19
cdr3_nt: TGTGCCAGTAGTCCGAACAGGGGGCGATTAACGGAAAAACTGTTTTTT
cdr3_aa: CASSPNRGRLTEKLFF

d_call: -
j_call: TRBJ2-5
clone_size: -
v_call: TRBV7-2
cdr3_nt: TGTGCCAGCAGCGGACAGATCCAAGAGACCCAGTACTTC
cdr3_aa: CASSGQIQETQYF

d_call: -
j_call: TRBJ1-2
clone_size: -
v_call: TRBV4-2
cdr3_nt: TGTGCCAGCAGCCAAGATCTCCTTAGGGTCTATGGCTACACCTTC
cdr3_aa: CASSQDLLRVYGYTF

d_call: -
j_call: TRBJ1-1
clone_size: -
v_call: TRBV21-1
cdr3_nt: TGTGCCAGCAGCCCATATAGGGGGGACACTGAAGCTTTCTTT
cdr3_aa: CASSPYRGDTEAFF

d_call: -
j_call: TRBJ2-1
clone_size: many
v_call: TRBV14
cdr3_nt: TGTGCCAGCAGCCAAGTCTATATCAGTGAGCAGTTCTTC
cdr3_aa: CASSQVYISEQFF

d_call: TRBD1
j_call: TRBJ2-7
clone_size: -
v_call: TRBV18
cdr3_nt: TGTGCCAGCTCACCCGGGACAGGGTACGACCACGAGCAGTACTTC
cdr3_aa: CASSPGTGYDHEQYF

d_call: TRBD2
j_call: TRBJ2-7
clone_size: -
v_call: TRBV29-1
cdr3_nt: TGCAGCGCCATAGCGGGAGCCTACGAGCAGTACTTC
cdr3_aa: CSAIAGAYEQYF

d_call: TRBD2
j_call: TRBJ2-4
clone_size: -
v_call: TRBV7-2
cdr3_nt: TGTGCCAGCAGCTCGGAGCGCGGGGGTACGAGCATTCAGTACTTC
cdr3_aa: CASSSERGGTSIQYF

d_call: -
j_call: TRBJ1-1
clone_size: few
v_call: TRBV9
cdr3_nt: TGTGCCAGCAGCGTAGGCACAGCACGAAAAGCTTTCTTT
cdr3_aa: CASSVGTARKAFF

d_call: -
j_call: TRBJ2-5
clone_size: -
v_call: TRBV11-2
cdr3_nt: TGTGCCAGCAGCTTAGGGGCCGTGCAGCAAGAGACCCAGTACTTC
cdr3_aa: CASSLGAVQQETQYF

d_call: TRBD1
j_call: TRBJ2-1
clone_size: few
v_call: TRBV11-2
cdr3_nt: TGTGCCAGCAGCTTCCGGACAGGGGTCAATGAGCAGTTCTTC
cdr3_aa: CASSFRTGVNEQFF

d_call: -
j_call: TRBJ2-5
clone_size: -
v_call: TRBV7-8
cdr3_nt: TGTGCCAGCAGCCCCCAGCCGACCCAAGAGACCCAGTACTTC
cdr3_aa: CASSPQPTQETQYF

d_call: TRBD2
j_call: TRBJ2-1
clone_size: -
v_call: TRBV9
cdr3_nt: TGTGCCAGCACCCCCCGGGTAGCGGGGTACAATGAGCAGTTCTTC
cdr3_aa: CASTPRVAGYNEQFF

d_call: -
j_call: TRBJ2-5
clone_size: many
v_call: TRBV7-2
cdr3_nt: TGTGCCAGCAGCCAGCACAGGGGGGGAGAGACCCAGTACTTC
cdr3_aa: CASSQHRGGETQYF

d_call: -
j_call: TRBJ1-4
clone_size: few
v_call: TRBV2
cdr3_nt: TGTGCCAGCAGTGCCAGGGTTGGGGGTGAAAAACTGTTTTTT
cdr3_aa: CASSARVGGEKLFF

d_call: -
j_call: TRBJ1-4
clone_size: -
v_call: TRBV30
cdr3_nt: TGTGCCTGGAGTGGATCAGTGAATGAAAAACTGTTTTTT
cdr3_aa: CAWSGSVNEKLFF

d_call: -
j_call: TRBJ1-4
clone_size: few
v_call: TRBV5-4
cdr3_nt: TGTGCCAGCAGCTTGGACTTGAGGGAGTCTCTTTTT
cdr3_aa: CASSLDLRESLF

d_call: TRBD1
j_call: TRBJ2-3
clone_size: -
v_call: TRBV29-1
cdr3_nt: TGCAGCGTTACAGGGGGGAGCACAGATACGCAGTATTTT
cdr3_aa: CSVTGGSTDTQYF

d_call: -
j_call: TRBJ2-3
clone_size: many
v_call: TRBV4-3
cdr3_nt: TGCGCCAGCAGCCAAGCGTCAAGCGGGAGCACAGATACGCAGTATTTT
cdr3_aa: CASSQASSGSTDTQYF

d_call: -
j_call: TRBJ2-5
clone_size: few
v_call: TRBV30
cdr3_nt: TGTGCCTGGACAGCCCAAGAGACCCAGTACTTC
cdr3_aa: CAWTAQETQYF